This section outlines one TCR beta chain sequence together with its context. This sample is drawn from a study of cytomegalovirus exposure and HLA in healthy donors. PCR was performed using 60 Vbeta and 13 Jbeta primers. Sequencing used immunoSEQ multiplex PCR; TCRdb keeps in-frame clones, though not all of them. The table has 170,000 or so clones, 65% to 85% seen once. The germline V gene has CDR1 SGHKS and CDR2 YYEKEE (reference sequence). Losses at the gene ends were 2 bases for V and 2 bases for J; bases not matched to a gene: 8. This CDR3 comprises 16 residues. The source material was PBMCs. J is TRBJ2-3 and V is TRBV5-5, with TRBD1 matching over 7 bases. The clonotype was recovered from a woman in her 50s in good health and CMV-seropositive. The CDR3, as DNA: TGTGCCAGCAGCTTCACCTGGGACAGCCTCACAGATACGCAGTATTTT. Encoded protein: CASSFTWDSLTDTQYF.